This entry describes one TCR beta chain. Its target is unknown. This sample was taken from a study of STAT3 mutations in large granular lymphocyte leukemia. As for the study in general: Among longitudinally sequenced T-LGLL patients, roughly half had canonical activating STAT3 mutations detected. More than half of T-LGLL patients received immunosuppressive therapy.

Findings and caveats of the study: In about 30% of the 18 patients, new TCR clonotypes emerged after therapy. Every T-LGLL patient had at least one immunodominant TCRbeta clonotype.

The CDR3 spans 13 residues. Germline lookup yields CDR1 SEHNR and CDR2 FQNEAQ (reference sequence). The germline V and J ends were trimmed by 2 bases and 6 bases, with 11 bases remaining between them. Around 41,000 productive templates were obtained per sample on average. Data came from immunoSEQ multiplex PCR; TCRdb stores just in-frame clones and leaves some out. The sample comprises under 35,000 clones, over 60% of which are singletons, and roughly 30% rests with the top ten. This chain uses TRBV7-9 with TRBJ2-7; tentatively, D is TRBD2 (5 bases). Sequenced: peripheral blood mononuclear cells. This TCR came from a woman aged 45-65 years with T-cell large granular lymphocyte leukemia. Some clones in this sample may be carry-over from other donors' samples. As DNA, the CDR3 is TGTGCCAGCAGCTTACTCTTTCGGGGCGAGCAGTACTTC. It is translated as CASSLLFRGEQYF.